The rows below give T cell receptor beta chains drawn from one sample of a study of tumor-infiltrating lymphocytes in primary liver carcinoma. TCRdb independently ran MiXCR on the multiplex PCR reads; one entry per CDR3 protein. The table has about 330,000 distinct CDR3 sequences, roughly two thirds seen once. The sequenced material came from peripheral blood. All receptors come from a man in his forties with primary liver carcinoma and hepatitis B virus infection. Both conserved end residues are part of each CDR3. The D gene is left open where the match is weak. Only part of the rows carry a size: once, few, many, or a class if the clone is expanded.

size	V	J	D	DNA	CDR3
NA	TRBV29-1	TRBJ2-1	NA	TGCAGCGTTGAGGGAAACAGGGGGGGTGAGCAGCTCTTC	CSVEGNRGGEQLF
NA	TRBV6-2/TRBV6-3	TRBJ1-4	NA	TGTGCCAGCAGTTCGGGACATGGGACGGGAGAAAAACTGTTTTTT	CASSSGHGTGEKLFF
few	TRBV11-2	TRBJ2-1	TRBD2	TGTGCCAGCAGCTTAAGGATTAGCGGGATAAATGAGCAGTTCTTC	CASSLRISGINEQFF
NA	TRBV12-3/TRBV12-4	TRBJ2-7	TRBD2	TGTGCCGGCAGACACAGTAGCGGGTCTTTGGAGCAGTACTTC	CAGRHSSGSLEQYF
once	TRBV6-1	TRBJ2-7	NA	TGTGCCAGCAATGGGCTCAGGGACCCCTACGAGCAGTACTTC	CASNGLRDPYEQYF
NA	TRBV30	TRBJ1-5	TRBD1	TGTGCCTGGAGTACAGGGACAGTGGATCAGCCCCAGCATTTT	CAWSTGTVDQPQHF
NA	TRBV29-1	TRBJ2-7	TRBD2	TGCAGCGTTGACGGACAAGCGGGAGGATCCTACGAGCGGTACTTC	CSVDGQAGGSYERYF
many	TRBV6-1	TRBJ2-1	NA	TGTGCCAGTAATCCTTTCCGGGGGGCTGGTTACAATGAGCAGTTCTTC	CASNPFRGAGYNEQFF
many	TRBV11-2	TRBJ2-7	TRBD2	TGTGCCAGCAGCTCCCAGCGGGGAGGGCCGGTCGAGCAGTACTTC	CASSSQRGGPVEQYF
few	TRBV14	TRBJ2-7	NA	TGTGCCAGCAGCACCGGGAACTCCTACGAGCAGTACTTC	CASSTGNSYEQYF
NA	TRBV11-2	TRBJ2-4	NA	TGTGCCAGCAGTTACTTGACTGAGATGGCCAAAAACATTCAGTACTTC	CASSYLTEMAKNIQYF
NA	TRBV12-3/TRBV12-4	TRBJ2-1	NA	TGTGCCAGCAGTTTGCCACCGCATCACAGTGAGCAGTTCTTC	CASSLPPHHSEQFF
NA	TRBV6-6	TRBJ1-1	NA	TGTGACAGCAGCGAAGGGAACACTGAAGCTTTCTTT	CDSSEGNTEAFF